This section outlines one T cell receptor beta chain sequence together with its context. What it binds is unknown. The repertoire came from unfractionated whole blood and reflected all unsorted peripheral T cells. Reverse transcription used about 500 ng RNA and constant-region primers for alpha and beta. Each of the alpha and beta chains got its own library through chain-specific third strand synthesis with indices. A roughly 20-cycle PCR with P5s and P7 primers followed a short adapter-adding first PCR. TCRdb independently ran MiXCR on the 5' RACE reads; one entry per CDR3 protein. The repertoire holds 18,000 or so distinct CDR3 sequences, with approximately 9% as singletons. Trimming stripped 2 bases from V and 4 bases from J, with 8 bases between. The germline V gene encodes CDR1 SNHLY and CDR2 FYNNEI. This CDR3 spans 13 amino acids. This specimen comes from a study of HIV-infected patients and healthy controls.

General study points: Healthy controls shared more CDR3 sequences between individuals than HIV-infected patients did. HIV-infected patients and controls differed significantly in mean usage of eight alpha and eight beta V genes.

The specimen was blood. This clonotype originated in an adult in good health. The chain couples TRBV2 to TRBJ1-1, with D possibly TRBD1 on 5 matching bases. The CDR3 is CASSESRATEAFF. The DNA of the CDR3 is TGTGCCAGCAGTGAAAGCAGGGCCACTGAAGCTTTCTTT.